Included here is one T cell receptor beta chain sequence, with context. The sample originates from a study of technical replicates of blood from four donors. This CDR3 has 14 residues. Trimming removed 5 bases at V and 0 bases at J, with 11 bases between. Germline CDR1 and CDR2: MNHEY and SVGAGI. Assay: immunoSEQ multiplex PCR; the TCRdb copy retains only in-frame clones and omits some. The data show more than 55,000 clones, roughly 92% seen once. V usage is TRBV6-5 and J usage is TRBJ2-7, with a possible D match to TRBD1 (5 bases). The sequenced material came from PBMCs. This receptor was identified in a human donor in good health. Some clones in this sample may be carry-over from other donors' samples. CDR3 nucleotides: TGTGCCAGCAGTGCTGACAGCTACTCCTACGAGCAGTACTTC. This codes for CASSADSYSYEQYF.